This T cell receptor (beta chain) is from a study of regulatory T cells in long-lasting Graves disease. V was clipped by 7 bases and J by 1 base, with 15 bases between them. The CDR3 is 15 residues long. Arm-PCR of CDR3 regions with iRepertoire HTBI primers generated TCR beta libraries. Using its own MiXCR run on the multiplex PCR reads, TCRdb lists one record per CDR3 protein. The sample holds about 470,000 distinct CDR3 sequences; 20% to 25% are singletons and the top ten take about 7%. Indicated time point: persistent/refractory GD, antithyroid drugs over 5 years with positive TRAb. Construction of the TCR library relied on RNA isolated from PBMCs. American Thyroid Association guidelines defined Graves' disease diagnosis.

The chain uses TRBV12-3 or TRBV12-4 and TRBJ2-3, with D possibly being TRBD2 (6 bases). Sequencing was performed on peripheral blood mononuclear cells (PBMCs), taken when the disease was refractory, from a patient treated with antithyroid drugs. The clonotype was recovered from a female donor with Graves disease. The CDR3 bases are TGTGCCAGCACTCGCGGGGCTAGCGGCACAGATACGCAGTATTTT. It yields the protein CASTRGASGTDTQYF.